The sequence of this T cell receptor (beta chain) was determined in a study of response to subunit inactivated influenza vaccine. Study findings and constraints: The authors offered the suggestion that each seasonal influenza vaccination recruits few new T cells.

The ends lost 2 bases at V and 1 base at J; junction bases unmatched: 4. CDR3 length: 15 residues. Germline CDR1 is KGHSH and CDR2 is LQKENI. TCRdb analysed the RT-PCR reads with MiXCR anew, one entry per CDR3 protein. This table has hundreds of thousands of distinct CDR3 sequences, about 12% appearing once. A word on this clonotype: Antigen specificity is unknown.

The chain joins TRBV18 to TRBJ2-7, with 8 bases that match TRBD1. The receptor was isolated from a man aged 50-60 years who received an inactivated influenza vaccine. The specimen comprised PBMCs from blood, sampled on the day of vaccination. This CDR3 reads CASSPFRDRSYEQYF. The CDR3 DNA is TGTGCCAGCTCACCATTCCGGGACAGGTCCTACGAGCAGTACTTC.